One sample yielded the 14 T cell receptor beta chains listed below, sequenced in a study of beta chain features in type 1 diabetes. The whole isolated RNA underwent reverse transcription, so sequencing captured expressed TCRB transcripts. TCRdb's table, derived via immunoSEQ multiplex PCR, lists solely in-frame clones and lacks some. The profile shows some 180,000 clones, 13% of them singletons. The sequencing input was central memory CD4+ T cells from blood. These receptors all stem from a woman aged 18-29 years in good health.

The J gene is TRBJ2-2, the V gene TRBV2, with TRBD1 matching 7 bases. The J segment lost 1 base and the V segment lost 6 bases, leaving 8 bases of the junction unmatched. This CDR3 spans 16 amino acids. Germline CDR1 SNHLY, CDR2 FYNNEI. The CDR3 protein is CASSGRTGGNTGELFF. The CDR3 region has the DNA TGTGCCAGCAGCGGAAGGACAGGTGGGAACACCGGGGAGCTGTTTTTT.

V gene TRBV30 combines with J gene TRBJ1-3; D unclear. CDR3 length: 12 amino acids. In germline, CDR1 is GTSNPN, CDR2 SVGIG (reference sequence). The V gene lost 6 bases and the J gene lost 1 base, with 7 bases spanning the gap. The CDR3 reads CACDLSGNTIYF. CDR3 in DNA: TGTGCCTGTGACTTGTCTGGAAACACCATATATTTT.

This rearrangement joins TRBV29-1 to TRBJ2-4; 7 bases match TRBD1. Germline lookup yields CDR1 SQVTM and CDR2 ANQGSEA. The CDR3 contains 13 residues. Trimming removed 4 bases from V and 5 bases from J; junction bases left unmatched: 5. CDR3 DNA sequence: TGCAGCGTTGGCAACAGGGGTGAAAACATTCAGTACTTC. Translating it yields CSVGNRGENIQYF. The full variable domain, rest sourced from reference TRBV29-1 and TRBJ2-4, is SAVISQKPSRDICQRGTSLTIQCQVDSQVTMMFWYRQQPGQSLTLIATANQGSEATYESGFVIDKFPISRPNLTFSTLTVSNMSPEDSSIYLCSVGNRGENIQYFGAGTRLSVL.

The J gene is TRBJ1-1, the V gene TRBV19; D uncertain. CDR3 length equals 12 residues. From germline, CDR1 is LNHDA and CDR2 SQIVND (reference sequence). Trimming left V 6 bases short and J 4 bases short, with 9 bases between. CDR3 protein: CASSRRVTEAFF. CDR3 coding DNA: TGTGCCAGTAGCCGGAGGGTCACTGAAGCTTTCTTT.

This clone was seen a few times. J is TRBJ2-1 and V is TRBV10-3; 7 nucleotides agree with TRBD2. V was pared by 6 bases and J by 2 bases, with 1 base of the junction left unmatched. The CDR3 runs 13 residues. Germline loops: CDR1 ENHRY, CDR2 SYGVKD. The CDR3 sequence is CAIRSGAYNEQFF. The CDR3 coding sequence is TGTGCCATCAGGAGCGGGGCCTACAATGAGCAGTTCTTC.

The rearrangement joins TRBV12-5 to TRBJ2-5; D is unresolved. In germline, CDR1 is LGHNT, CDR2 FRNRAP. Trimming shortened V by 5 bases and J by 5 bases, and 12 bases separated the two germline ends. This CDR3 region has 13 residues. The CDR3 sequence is CASGIERGETQYF. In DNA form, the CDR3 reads TGTGCTAGTGGTATCGAGCGAGGTGAGACCCAGTACTTC.

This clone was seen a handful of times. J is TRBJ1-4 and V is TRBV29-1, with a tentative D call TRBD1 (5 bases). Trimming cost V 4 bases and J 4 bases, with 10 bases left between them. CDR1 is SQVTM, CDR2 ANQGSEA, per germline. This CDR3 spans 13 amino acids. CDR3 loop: CSVAEQVNEKLFF. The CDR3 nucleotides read TGCAGCGTTGCGGAACAGGTTAATGAAAAACTGTTTTTT.

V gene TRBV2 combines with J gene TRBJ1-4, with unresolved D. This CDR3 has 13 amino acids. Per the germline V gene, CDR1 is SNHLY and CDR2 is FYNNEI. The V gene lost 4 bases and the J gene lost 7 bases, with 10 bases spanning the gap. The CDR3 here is CASSGLAAEKLFF. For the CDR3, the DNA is TGTGCCAGCAGTGGGCTGGCCGCTGAAAAACTGTTTTTT. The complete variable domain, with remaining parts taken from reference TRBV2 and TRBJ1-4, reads EPEVTQTPSHQVTQMGQEVILRCVPISNHLYFYWYRQILGQKVEFLVSFYNNEISEKSEIFDDQFSVERPDGSNFTLKIRSTKLEDSAMYFCASSGLAAEKLFFGSGTQLSVL.

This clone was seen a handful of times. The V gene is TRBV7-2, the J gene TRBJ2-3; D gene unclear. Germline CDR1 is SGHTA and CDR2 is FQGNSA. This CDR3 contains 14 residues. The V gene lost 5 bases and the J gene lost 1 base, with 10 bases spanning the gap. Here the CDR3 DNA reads TGTGCCAGCAGCAAGATTCGGGGCACAGATACGCAGTATTTT. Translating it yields CASSKIRGTDTQYF. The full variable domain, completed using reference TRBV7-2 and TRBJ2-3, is GAGVSQSPSNKVTEKGKDVELRCDPISGHTALYWYRQSLGQGLEFLIYFQGNSAPDKSGLPSDRFSAERTGGSVSTLTIQRTQQEDSAVYLCASSKIRGTDTQYFGPGTRLTVL.

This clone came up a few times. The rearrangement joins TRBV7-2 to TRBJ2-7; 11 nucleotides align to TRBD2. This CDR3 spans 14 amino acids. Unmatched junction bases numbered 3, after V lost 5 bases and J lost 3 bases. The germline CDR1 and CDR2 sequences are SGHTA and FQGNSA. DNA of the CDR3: TGTGCCAGCAGCCCCGGGACTAGCGGCTACGAGCAGTACTTC. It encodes CASSPGTSGYEQYF.

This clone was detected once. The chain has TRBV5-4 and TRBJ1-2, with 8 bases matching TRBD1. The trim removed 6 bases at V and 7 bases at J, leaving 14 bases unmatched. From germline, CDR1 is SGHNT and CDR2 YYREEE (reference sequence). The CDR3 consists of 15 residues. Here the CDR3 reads CASTLKGQGAAGYTF. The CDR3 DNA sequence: TGTGCCAGCACGTTGAAAGGGCAGGGGGCCGCTGGCTACACCTTC.

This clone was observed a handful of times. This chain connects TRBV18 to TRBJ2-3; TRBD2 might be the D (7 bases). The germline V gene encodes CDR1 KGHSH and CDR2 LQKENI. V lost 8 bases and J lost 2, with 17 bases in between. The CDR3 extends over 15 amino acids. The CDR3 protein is CASHGGTSYTDTQYF. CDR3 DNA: TGTGCCAGCCACGGGGGGACATCTTACACAGATACGCAGTATTTT. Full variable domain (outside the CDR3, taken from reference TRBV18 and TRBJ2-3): NAGVMQNPRHLVRRRGQEARLRCSPMKGHSHVYWYRQLPEEGLKFMVYLQKENIIDESGMPKERFSAEFPKEGPSILRIQQVVRGDSAAYFCASHGGTSYTDTQYFGPGTRLTVL.

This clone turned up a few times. The CDR3 sequence: CASSQVTGNLPYEQYF. The DNA of the CDR3 is TGCGCCAGCAGCCAAGTCACAGGGAATCTTCCCTACGAGCAGTACTTC. The chain couples TRBV4-1 to TRBJ2-7, with D possibly TRBD1 on 6 matching bases. The ends were cut back, 1 base at V and 2 bases at J, with 15 bases in the middle. Per germline, CDR1 MGHRA and CDR2 YSYEKL. The CDR3 length is 16 residues.

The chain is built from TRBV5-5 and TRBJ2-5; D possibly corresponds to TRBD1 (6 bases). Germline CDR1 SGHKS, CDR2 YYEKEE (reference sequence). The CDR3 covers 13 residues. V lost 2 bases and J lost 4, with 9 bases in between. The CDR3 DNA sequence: TGTGCCAGCAGCTTAACAGGGTCAGAGACCCAGTACTTC. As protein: CASSLTGSETQYF.